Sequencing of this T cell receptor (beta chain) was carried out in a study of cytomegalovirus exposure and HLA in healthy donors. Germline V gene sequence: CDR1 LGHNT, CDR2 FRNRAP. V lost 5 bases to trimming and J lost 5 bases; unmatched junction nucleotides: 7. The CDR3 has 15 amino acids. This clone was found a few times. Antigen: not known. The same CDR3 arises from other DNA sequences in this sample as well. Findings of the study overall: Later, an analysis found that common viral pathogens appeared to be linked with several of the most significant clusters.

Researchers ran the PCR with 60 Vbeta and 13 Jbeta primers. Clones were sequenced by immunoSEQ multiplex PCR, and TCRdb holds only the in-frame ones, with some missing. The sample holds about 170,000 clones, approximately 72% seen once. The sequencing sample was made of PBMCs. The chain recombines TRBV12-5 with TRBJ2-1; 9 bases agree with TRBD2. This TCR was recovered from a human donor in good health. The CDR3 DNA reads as TGTGCTAGTGGTCGTAGCGGGGGCGCAAACAATGAGCAGTTCTTC. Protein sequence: CASGRSGGANNEQFF. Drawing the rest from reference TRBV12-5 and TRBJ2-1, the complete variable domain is DARVTQTPRHKVTEMGQEVTMRCQPILGHNTVFWYRQTMMQGLELLAYFRNRAPLDDSGMPKDRFSAEMPDATLATLKIQPSEPRDSAVYFCASGRSGGANNEQFFGPGTRLTVL.